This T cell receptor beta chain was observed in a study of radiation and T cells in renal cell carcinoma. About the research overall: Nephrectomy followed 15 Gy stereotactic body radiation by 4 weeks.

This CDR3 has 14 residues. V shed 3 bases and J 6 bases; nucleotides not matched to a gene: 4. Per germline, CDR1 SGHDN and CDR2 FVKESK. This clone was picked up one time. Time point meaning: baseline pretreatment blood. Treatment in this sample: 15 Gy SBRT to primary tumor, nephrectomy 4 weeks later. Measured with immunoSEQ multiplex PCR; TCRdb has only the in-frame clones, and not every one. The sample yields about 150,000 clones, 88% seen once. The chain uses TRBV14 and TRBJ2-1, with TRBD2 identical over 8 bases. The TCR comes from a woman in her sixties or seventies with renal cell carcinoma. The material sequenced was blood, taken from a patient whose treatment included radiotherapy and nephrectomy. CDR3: CASSQARGGNEQFF. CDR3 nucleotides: TGTGCCAGCAGCCAGGCCCGGGGGGGCAATGAGCAGTTCTTC.